This T cell receptor (beta chain) was found in a study of blood T cell repertoires in COVID-19. The CDR3 has 13 residues. Trimming left V 11 bases short and J 0 bases short, with 13 bases between. CDR1 is MGHDK, CDR2 SYGVNS, per germline. Produced via immunoSEQ multiplex PCR; TCRdb's table is partial and in-frame only. Of 300,000 to 400,000 clones listed, more than 75% are singletons. Sequencing input: PBMCs or T cells enriched from blood (not recorded which). This clonotype originated in a woman aged 25-40 years with acute COVID-19. The chain links TRBV25-1 to TRBJ2-5, with D possibly matching TRBD1 (6 bases). CDR3 amino acids: CAAQDSHQETQYF. The CDR3 nucleotides read TGTGCCGCCCAGGACAGCCACCAAGAGACCCAGTACTTC.